The clone carrying this T cell receptor beta chain came up a few times. Antigen specificity is unknown. Starting material for RNA and DNA co-extraction consisted of roughly 19-30 mg of unsorted bulk tissue. These patients lived with chronic HBV infection and had never been treated. The investigators made TCR beta cDNA from 400 to 550 ng total RNA, using a constant-region primer. Three nested multiplex PCR rounds, a slightly modified ARM-PCR method, built the TCR beta libraries. Investigators reported that the first two PCR rounds, at 10 to 11 cycles each, used TRBV1-TRBV30 forward primers with a C-beta reverse primer. MiXCR, run by TCRdb on the multiplex PCR reads, gives a single entry per CDR3 protein. The repertoire includes roughly 80,000 distinct CDR3 sequences, roughly 69% of them detected once, and approximately 27% sits in the top ten. The data were obtained in a study of tumor-infiltrating lymphocytes in primary liver carcinoma. Study details: Maximum tumor diameters ranged from about 4.2 to 11 cm, stage T1-T3 N0M0.

Notes on the study in general: Overlap between tumor regions exceeded overlap of tumor with adjacent tissue or blood.

V lost 4 bases to trimming and J lost 5 bases, with 19 bases between them. This CDR3 spans 15 amino acids. Germline-derived CDR1 and CDR2 are DFQATT and SNEGSKA (reference sequence). The chain recombines TRBV20-1 with TRBJ2-3, with D possibly matching TRBD2 (7 bases). The sequencing input was tumor-adjacent normal liver tissue. This TCR was sampled from a middle-aged man with primary liver carcinoma and hepatitis B virus infection. The CDR3 loop reads CSANSGGLGGDTQYF. The CDR3 DNA is TGCAGTGCTAATTCTGGCGGACTAGGGGGAGATACGCAGTATTTT.